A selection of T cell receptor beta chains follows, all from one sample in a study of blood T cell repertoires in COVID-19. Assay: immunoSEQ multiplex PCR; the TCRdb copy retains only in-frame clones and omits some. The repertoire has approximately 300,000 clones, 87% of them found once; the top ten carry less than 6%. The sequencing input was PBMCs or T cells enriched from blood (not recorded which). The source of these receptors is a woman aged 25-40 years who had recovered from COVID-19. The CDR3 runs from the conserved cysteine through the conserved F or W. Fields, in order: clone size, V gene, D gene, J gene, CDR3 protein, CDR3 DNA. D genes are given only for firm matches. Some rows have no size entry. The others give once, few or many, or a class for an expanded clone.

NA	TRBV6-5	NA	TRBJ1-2	CASSLLGGVGYTF	TGTGCCAGCAGTCTCCTTGGGGGCGTCGGCTACACCTTC
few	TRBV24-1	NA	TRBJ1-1	CATSARGGTEAFF	TGTGCCACCAGTGCAAGGGGGGGGACTGAAGCTTTCTTT
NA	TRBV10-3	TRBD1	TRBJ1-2	CAISGTGGKVYGYTF	TGTGCCATCAGTGGGACAGGGGGCAAGGTTTATGGCTACACCTTC
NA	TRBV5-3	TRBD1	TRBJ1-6	CARSSPTGWSGNSPLHF	TGTGCCAGAAGCTCCCCGACAGGGTGGTCTGGTAATTCACCCCTCCACTTT
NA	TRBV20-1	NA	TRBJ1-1	CSTGGLSAFF	TGCAGTACAGGTGGGCTTTCAGCTTTCTTT
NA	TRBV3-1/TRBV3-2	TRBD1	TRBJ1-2	CASRQGALGGYTF	TGTGCCTCCCGACAGGGGGCCCTTGGTGGCTACACCTTC
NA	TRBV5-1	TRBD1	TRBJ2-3	CASSSPVPRDRVFTDTQYF	TGCGCCAGCAGCTCCCCGGTCCCCCGGGACAGGGTGTTTACAGATACGCAGTATTTT
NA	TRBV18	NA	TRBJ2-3	CASSPTASTDTQYF	TGTGCCAGCTCACCGACTGCTAGCACAGATACGCAGTATTTT
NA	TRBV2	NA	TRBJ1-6	CASRASSVTNSPLHF	TGTGCCAGCAGAGCAAGCTCGGTAACCAATTCACCCCTCCACTTT
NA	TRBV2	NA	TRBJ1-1	CASSEQDTEAFF	TGTGCCAGCAGTGAGCAGGACACTGAAGCTTTCTTT
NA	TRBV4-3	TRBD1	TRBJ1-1	CASSPGQVNTEAFF	TGCGCCAGCAGCCCGGGACAGGTGAACACTGAAGCTTTCTTT
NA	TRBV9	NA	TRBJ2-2	CASSVSTGELFF	TGTGCCAGCAGCGTGAGCACCGGGGAGCTGTTTTTT
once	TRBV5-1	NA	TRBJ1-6	CASSLVSGGNNSPLHF	TGCGCCAGCAGCTTGGTCTCGGGGGGAAACAATTCACCCCTCCACTTT
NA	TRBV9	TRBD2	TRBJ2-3	CASSVLAGPTDTQYF	TGTGCCAGCAGCGTACTAGCGGGGCCCACAGATACGCAGTATTTT
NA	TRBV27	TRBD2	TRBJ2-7	CASSYRLGGGTYEQYF	TGTGCCAGCAGTTACCGACTGGGGGGGGGAACCTACGAGCAGTACTTC
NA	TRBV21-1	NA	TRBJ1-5	CARVEGGNQPQHF	TGTGCCCGGGTGGAGGGCGGCAATCAGCCCCAGCATTTT
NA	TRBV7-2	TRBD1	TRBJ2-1	CASSLGDREFF	TGTGCCAGCAGCTTAGGGGACAGGGAGTTCTTC
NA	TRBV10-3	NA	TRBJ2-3	CAISESRQSTDTQYF	TGTGCCATCAGTGAGTCGCGGCAGAGCACAGATACGCAGTATTTT
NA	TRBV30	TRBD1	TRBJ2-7	CAWSSGQGAYEQYF	TGTGCCTGGAGTTCGGGACAGGGCGCCTACGAGCAGTACTTC
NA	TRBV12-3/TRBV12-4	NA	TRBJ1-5	CASSLGSQPQHF	TGTGCCAGCAGTTTGGGGAGTCAGCCCCAGCATTTT
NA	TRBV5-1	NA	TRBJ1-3	CASSPPGGASSGNTIYF	TGCGCCAGCAGCCCCCCGGGCGGGGCCAGCTCTGGAAACACCATATATTTT
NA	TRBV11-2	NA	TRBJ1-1	CASSWGRMNTEAFF	TGTGCCAGCAGCTGGGGGAGGATGAACACTGAAGCTTTCTTT
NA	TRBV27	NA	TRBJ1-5	CASRATALGVWGNQPQHF	TGTGCCAGCAGGGCGACAGCCCTTGGGGTATGGGGCAATCAGCCCCAGCATTTT
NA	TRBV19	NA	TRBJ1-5	CASSMRVGFNQPQHF	TGTGCCAGTAGTATGCGGGTGGGTTTCAATCAGCCCCAGCATTTT
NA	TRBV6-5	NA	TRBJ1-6	CASSYSSVGSGPPLHF	TGTGCCAGCAGTTACTCGAGCGTCGGTAGCGGGCCACCCCTCCACTTT
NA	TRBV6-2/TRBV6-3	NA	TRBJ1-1	CASSYPGLLSAGEAFF	TGTGCCAGCAGTTACCCAGGACTCCTCTCTGCGGGTGAAGCTTTCTTT
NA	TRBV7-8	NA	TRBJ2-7	CASSTRRDIPYEQYF	TGTGCCAGCAGCACCCGACGGGACATACCCTACGAGCAGTACTTC
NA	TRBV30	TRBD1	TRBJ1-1	CALFRDRGKMNTEAFF	TGTGCCTTATTCCGGGACAGGGGGAAGATGAACACTGAAGCTTTCTTT
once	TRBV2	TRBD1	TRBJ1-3	CASYRGWGNTIYF	TGTGCCAGCTACAGGGGGTGGGGAAACACCATATATTTT